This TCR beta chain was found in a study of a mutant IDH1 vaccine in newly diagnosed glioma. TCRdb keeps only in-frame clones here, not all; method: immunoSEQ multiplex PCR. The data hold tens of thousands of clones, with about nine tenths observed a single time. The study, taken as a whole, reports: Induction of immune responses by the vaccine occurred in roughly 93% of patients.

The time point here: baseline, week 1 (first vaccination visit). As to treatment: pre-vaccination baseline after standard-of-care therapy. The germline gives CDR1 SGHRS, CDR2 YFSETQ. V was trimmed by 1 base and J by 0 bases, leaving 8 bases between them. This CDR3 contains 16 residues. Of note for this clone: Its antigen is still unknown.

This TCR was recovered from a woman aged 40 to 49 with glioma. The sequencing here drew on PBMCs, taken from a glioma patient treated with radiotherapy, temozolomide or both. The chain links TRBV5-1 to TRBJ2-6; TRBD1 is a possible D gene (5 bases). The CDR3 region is CASSLRGVSGANVLTF. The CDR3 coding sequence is TGCGCCAGCAGCTTGAGGGGCGTCTCTGGGGCCAACGTCCTGACTTTC.